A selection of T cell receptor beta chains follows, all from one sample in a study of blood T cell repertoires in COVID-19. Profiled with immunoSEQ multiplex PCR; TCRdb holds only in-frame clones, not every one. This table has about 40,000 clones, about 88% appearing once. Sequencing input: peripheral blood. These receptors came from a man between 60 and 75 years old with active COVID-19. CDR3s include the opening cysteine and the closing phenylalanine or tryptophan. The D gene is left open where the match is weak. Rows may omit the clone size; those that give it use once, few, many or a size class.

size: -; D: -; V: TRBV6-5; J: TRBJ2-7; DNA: TGTGCCAGCAGTTACTCGGACACCTACGAGCAGTACTTC; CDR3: CASSYSDTYEQYF
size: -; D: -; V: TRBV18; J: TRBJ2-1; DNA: TGTGCCAGCTCACCAGTACTAGCTGATTGGAACAATGAGCAGTTCTTC; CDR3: CASSPVLADWNNEQFF
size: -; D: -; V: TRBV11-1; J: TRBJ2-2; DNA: TGTGCCAGCAGCTTAGCAGGGGCAACCGGGGAGCTGTTTTTT; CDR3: CASSLAGATGELFF
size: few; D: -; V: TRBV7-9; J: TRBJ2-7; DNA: TGTGCCAGCAGCTTAGTTTACAGGGACGAGCAGTACTTC; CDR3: CASSLVYRDEQYF
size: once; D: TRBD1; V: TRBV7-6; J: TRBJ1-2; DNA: TGTGCCAGCAGCCCTCGGACAGGGGGATGGTATGGCTACACCTTC; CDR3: CASSPRTGGWYGYTF
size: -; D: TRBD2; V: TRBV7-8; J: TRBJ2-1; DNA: TGTGCCAGCAGCCCCTCGGGGGGCAATGAGCAGTTCTTC; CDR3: CASSPSGGNEQFF
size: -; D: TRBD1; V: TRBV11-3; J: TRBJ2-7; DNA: TGTGCCAGCAGCCCAGGGGGCCGGCAGGAAACCTACGAGCAGTACTTC; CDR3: CASSPGGRQETYEQYF
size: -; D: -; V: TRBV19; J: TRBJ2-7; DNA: TGTGCCAGTAGTGTCGGGACACTCGGCTACGAGCAGTACTTC; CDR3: CASSVGTLGYEQYF
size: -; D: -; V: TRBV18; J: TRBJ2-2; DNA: TGTGCCAGCTCACCTGGCGGCACCGGGGAGCTGTTTTTT; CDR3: CASSPGGTGELFF
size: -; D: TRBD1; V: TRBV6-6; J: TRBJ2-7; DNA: TGTGCCAGCAGCACTGGACAGGGGGCGCACGAGCAGTACTTC; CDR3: CASSTGQGAHEQYF
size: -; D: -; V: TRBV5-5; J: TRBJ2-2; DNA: TGTGCCAGCAGCCTCTGGTCCACCGGGGGGGAGCTGTTTTTT; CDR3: CASSLWSTGGELFF
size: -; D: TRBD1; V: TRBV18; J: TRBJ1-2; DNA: TGTGCCAGCTCACCACCTGGACAGGGCCGGGATGGCTACACCTTC; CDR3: CASSPPGQGRDGYTF
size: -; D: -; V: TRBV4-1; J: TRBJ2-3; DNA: TGCGCCAGCAGCCAAGGAGGTGGAATTAGCACAGATACGCAGTATTTT; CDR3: CASSQGGGISTDTQYF
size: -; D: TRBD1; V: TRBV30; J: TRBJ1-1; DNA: TGTGCCTGGAGTCGGGACAGCCTGCGGGCTTTCTTT; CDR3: CAWSRDSLRAFF
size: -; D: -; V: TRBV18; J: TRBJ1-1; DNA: TGTGCCAGCTCACCAAGGAAGGGGTTGGACACTGAAGCTTTCTTT; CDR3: CASSPRKGLDTEAFF
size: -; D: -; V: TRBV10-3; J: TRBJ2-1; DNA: TGTGCCATCAGAACGGAGGGAGGCTATGAGCAGTTCTTC; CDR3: CAIRTEGGYEQFF
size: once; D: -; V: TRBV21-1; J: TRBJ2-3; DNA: TGTGCCAGCTCCGGACAGGGGAAGGACGGAATATTCACAGATACGCAGTATTTT; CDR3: CASSGQGKDGIFTDTQYF
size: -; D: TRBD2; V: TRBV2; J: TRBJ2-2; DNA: TGTGCCAGCACTAAACTAGCGGGAGTGACCGGGGAGCTGTTTTTT; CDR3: CASTKLAGVTGELFF
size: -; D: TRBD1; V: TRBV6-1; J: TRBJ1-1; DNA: TGTGCCAGCAGTGCCTCGGGACAGGGGAATCTTAACACTGAAGCTTTCTTT; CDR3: CASSASGQGNLNTEAFF
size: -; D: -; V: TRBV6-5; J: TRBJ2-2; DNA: TGTGCCAGCACCTTCCAGGACGGGAGTGGCGGGGAGCTGTTTTTT; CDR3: CASTFQDGSGGELFF
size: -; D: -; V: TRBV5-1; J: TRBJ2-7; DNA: TGCGCCAGCAGCTCACAGGGAAACCAGGGGTACGAGCAGTACTTC; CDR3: CASSSQGNQGYEQYF
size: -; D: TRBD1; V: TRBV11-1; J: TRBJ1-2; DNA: TGTGCCAGCAGCCCAACACTCGGGACAGCGAACTATGGCTACACCTTC; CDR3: CASSPTLGTANYGYTF
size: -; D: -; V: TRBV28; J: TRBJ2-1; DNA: TGTGCCAGCAGTTTAACCGCTCCTTGGACTGGGGGAGGTGAGCAGTTCTTC; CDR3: CASSLTAPWTGGGEQFF
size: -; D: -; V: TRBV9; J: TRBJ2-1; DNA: TGTGCCAGCAGCGCATCGCGGGGCTCCTACAATGAGCAGTTCTTC; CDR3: CASSASRGSYNEQFF
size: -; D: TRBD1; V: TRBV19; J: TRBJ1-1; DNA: TGTGCCAGTAGCCGAAAGGCAGGGGGAACTGAAGCTTTCTTT; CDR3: CASSRKAGGTEAFF
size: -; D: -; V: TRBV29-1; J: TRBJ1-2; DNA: TGCAGCGTTCCACGGGTCACAGGGAAGTATGGCTACACCTTC; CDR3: CSVPRVTGKYGYTF
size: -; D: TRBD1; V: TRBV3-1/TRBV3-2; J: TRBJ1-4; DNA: TGTGCCAGCAGCCATTTGGACAGGGCTGAAAAACTGTTTTTT; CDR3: CASSHLDRAEKLFF
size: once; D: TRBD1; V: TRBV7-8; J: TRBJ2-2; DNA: TGTGCCAGCAGCCGAGGGACAGGGAGCACCGGGGAGCTGTTTTTT; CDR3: CASSRGTGSTGELFF
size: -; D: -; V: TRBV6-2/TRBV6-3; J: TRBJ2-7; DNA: TGTGCCAGCAGTTACTCGGCGGCAGGGGAATCCTACGAGCAGTACTTC; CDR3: CASSYSAAGESYEQYF
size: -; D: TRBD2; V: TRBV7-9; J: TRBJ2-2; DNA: TGTGCCAGCAGCTTAGCACTAGCGGGAGACGTCGGGGAGCTGTTTTTT; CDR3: CASSLALAGDVGELFF
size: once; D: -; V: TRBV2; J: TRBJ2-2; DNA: TGTGCCTGCCTGCGGGACGCCGAAACCGGGGAGCTGTTTTTT; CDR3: CACLRDAETGELFF
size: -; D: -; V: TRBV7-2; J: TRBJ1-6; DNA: TGTGCCAGCAGCCTACCCGGGAGCTCCTATAATTCACCCCTCCACTTT; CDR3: CASSLPGSSYNSPLHF
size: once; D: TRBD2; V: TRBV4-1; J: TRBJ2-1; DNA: TGCGCCAGCAGCCAAGATATAGGGGGACTAGCGGGAGTCCACCGGGTCTTC; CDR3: CASSQDIGGLAGVHRVF
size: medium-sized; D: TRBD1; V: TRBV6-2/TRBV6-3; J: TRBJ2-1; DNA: TGTGCCAGCAGTTATACGACAGGGGAAAGCAATGAGCAGTTCTTC; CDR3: CASSYTTGESNEQFF
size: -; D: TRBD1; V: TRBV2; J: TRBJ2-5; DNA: TGTGCCAGCAGTGAAGACTGGACAGGGTTTGAGACCCAGTACTTC; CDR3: CASSEDWTGFETQYF
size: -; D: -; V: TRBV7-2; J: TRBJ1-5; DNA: TGTGCCAGCAGCTCCGGGGGGGGTAGCAATCAGCCCCAGCATTTT; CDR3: CASSSGGGSNQPQHF
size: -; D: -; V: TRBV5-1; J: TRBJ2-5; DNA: TGCGCCAGCAGCTCGGTAGAGACCCAGTACTTC; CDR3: CASSSVETQYF
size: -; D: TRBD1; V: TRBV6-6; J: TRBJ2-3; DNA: TGTGCCTCTAACCGGGACAGCAGCACAGATACGCAGTATTTT; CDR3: CASNRDSSTDTQYF
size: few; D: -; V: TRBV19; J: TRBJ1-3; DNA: TGTGCCAGCAACAGACAGAACTCTGGAAACACCATATATTTT; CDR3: CASNRQNSGNTIYF
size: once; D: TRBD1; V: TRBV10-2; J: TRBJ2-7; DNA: TGCGCCAGCAGTGATCGGGGACAGGGTGCCTACGAGCAGTACTTC; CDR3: CASSDRGQGAYEQYF
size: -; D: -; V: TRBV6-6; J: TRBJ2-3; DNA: TGTGCCAGCAGACCTCGAGGTCCAGCCGCAGATACGCAGTATTTT; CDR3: CASRPRGPAADTQYF
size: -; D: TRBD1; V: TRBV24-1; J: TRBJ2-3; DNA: TGTGCCACCAGTGATCGGACAGGGGTCGATACGCAGTATTTT; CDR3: CATSDRTGVDTQYF
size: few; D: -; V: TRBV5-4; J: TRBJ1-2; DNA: TGTGCCAGCAGCCCGGACAGCTCCAACTATGGCTACACCTTC; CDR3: CASSPDSSNYGYTF
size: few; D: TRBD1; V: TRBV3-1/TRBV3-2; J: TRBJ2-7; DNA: TGTGCCAGCAGCCTACAGGGGGCCTACGAGCAGTACTTC; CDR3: CASSLQGAYEQYF
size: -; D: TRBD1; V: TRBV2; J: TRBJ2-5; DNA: TGTGCCAGCAGCCAGGGGGTCCAAGAGACCCAGTACTTC; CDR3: CASSQGVQETQYF
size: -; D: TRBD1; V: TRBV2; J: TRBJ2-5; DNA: TGTGCCAGCAGTAGAGGGACAGCCGGTGAGGAGACCCAGTACTTC; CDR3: CASSRGTAGEETQYF
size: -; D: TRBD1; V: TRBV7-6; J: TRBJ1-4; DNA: TGTGCCAGCAGCTCACAGGGGAAGGAAAAACTGTTTTTT; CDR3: CASSSQGKEKLFF
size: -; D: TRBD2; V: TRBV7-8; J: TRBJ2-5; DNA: TGTGCCAGCAGCTCTACGAGAGCGGGAGAAGAGACCCAGTACTTC; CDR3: CASSSTRAGEETQYF
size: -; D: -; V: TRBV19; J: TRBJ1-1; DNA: TGTGCCAGTGGGGGAGGAGGGCGTTGGACTGAAGCTTTCTTT; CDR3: CASGGGGRWTEAFF
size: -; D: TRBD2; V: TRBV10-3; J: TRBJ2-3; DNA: TGTGCCATCACGACTAGCGGGTTGGAGGATACGCAGTATTTT; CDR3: CAITTSGLEDTQYF
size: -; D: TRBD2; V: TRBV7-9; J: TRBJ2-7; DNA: TGTGCCAGCAGCCCCCGTAGCGGGAGGTCTTACGAGCAGTACTTC; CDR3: CASSPRSGRSYEQYF
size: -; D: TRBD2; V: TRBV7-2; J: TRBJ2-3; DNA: TGTGCCAGCAGCGCGACGGGACTAGCGGGAGGTACAACGTCGGATACGCAGTATTTT; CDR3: CASSATGLAGGTTSDTQYF
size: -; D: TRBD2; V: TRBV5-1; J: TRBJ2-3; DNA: TGCGCCAGCACCCCCGCAGGGCCGGGACTAGCGGGAGGGCCAGGAGATACGCAGTATTTT; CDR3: CASTPAGPGLAGGPGDTQYF
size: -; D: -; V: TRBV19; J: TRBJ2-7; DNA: TGTGCCAGTAGTGTACAGGGTACGGACGAGCAGTACTTC; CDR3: CASSVQGTDEQYF